A selection of T cell receptor beta chains follows, all from one sample in a study of blood T cells in healthy people across ages. TCRdb re-derived calls from the 5' RACE reads in MiXCR, one entry per CDR3 protein. The table includes 2 million or so distinct CDR3 sequences, about 50% detected once. The source material was blood. The source of these receptors is a woman aged 40 to 50 in good health. Each CDR3 is given with its conserved first and last residue. Clone size is given for some rows only: seen once, a few or many times, or a class if the clone is expanded.

V gene: TRBV21-1; J gene: TRBJ2-7; clone size: .; CDR3 protein: CAIERGRMSSYEQYF
V gene: TRBV9; J gene: TRBJ2-5; clone size: .; CDR3 protein: CASSVVGAETQYF
V gene: TRBV7-2; J gene: TRBJ1-6; clone size: .; CDR3 protein: CASSLNPDRGANSPLHF
V gene: TRBV15; J gene: TRBJ1-5; clone size: .; CDR3 protein: CATSRDRWSNQPQHF
V gene: TRBV4-2; J gene: TRBJ2-7; clone size: once; CDR3 protein: CASSHPQQGTYEQYF
V gene: TRBV4-3; J gene: TRBJ2-3; clone size: few; CDR3 protein: CASSQFPVANTQYF
V gene: TRBV5-1; J gene: TRBJ2-5; clone size: .; CDR3 protein: CASSLDQGAWETQYF
V gene: TRBV7-2; J gene: TRBJ2-5; clone size: .; CDR3 protein: CASSLEQGRVQYF
V gene: TRBV20-1; J gene: TRBJ2-3; clone size: few; CDR3 protein: CSARGTSGTSGGPGDTQYF
V gene: TRBV7-3; J gene: TRBJ2-6; clone size: .; CDR3 protein: CASSAGPGLTSSGANVLTF
V gene: TRBV12-3/TRBV12-4; J gene: TRBJ2-7; clone size: .; CDR3 protein: CASSRSGGRTYEQYF
V gene: TRBV29-1; J gene: TRBJ2-5; clone size: many; CDR3 protein: CSVGSERVETQYF
V gene: TRBV5-1; J gene: TRBJ2-3; clone size: .; CDR3 protein: CASSPWTGYETDTQYF
V gene: TRBV6-6; J gene: TRBJ1-1; clone size: .; CDR3 protein: CASSYGSWGEAFF
V gene: TRBV4-3; J gene: TRBJ2-1; clone size: .; CDR3 protein: CASSQDWDGGIGSYNEQFF
V gene: TRBV9; J gene: TRBJ2-3; clone size: .; CDR3 protein: CASSVGDSQKTDTQYF
V gene: TRBV7-9; J gene: TRBJ1-4; clone size: .; CDR3 protein: CASRGRGYEKLFF
V gene: TRBV11-2; J gene: TRBJ2-3; clone size: few; CDR3 protein: CASSSHRDYLNTQYF
V gene: TRBV2; J gene: TRBJ1-6; clone size: once; CDR3 protein: CASTTGVFGSPLHF
V gene: TRBV6-1; J gene: TRBJ1-4; clone size: once; CDR3 protein: CASSFVGTNEKLFF
V gene: TRBV18; J gene: TRBJ2-5; clone size: .; CDR3 protein: CASSPPARAETQYF
V gene: TRBV25-1; J gene: TRBJ2-1; clone size: .; CDR3 protein: CASSEHGTSGGVCNEQFF
V gene: TRBV12-3/TRBV12-4; J gene: TRBJ1-5; clone size: .; CDR3 protein: CASSSDVQPQHF
V gene: TRBV4-2; J gene: TRBJ1-6; clone size: .; CDR3 protein: CASSQAPVSRSTYNSPLHF
V gene: TRBV11-2; J gene: TRBJ1-2; clone size: .; CDR3 protein: CASNPAGTDSYGYTF
V gene: TRBV7-6; J gene: TRBJ1-2; clone size: .; CDR3 protein: CASSTHPGTGTGGRGYTF
V gene: TRBV6-6; J gene: TRBJ2-1; clone size: .; CDR3 protein: CASSLPQNEQFF
V gene: TRBV7-2; J gene: TRBJ2-3; clone size: .; CDR3 protein: CASSGVRTDTQYF
V gene: TRBV4-3; J gene: TRBJ2-5; clone size: .; CDR3 protein: CASSQAGTSGVGQETQYF
V gene: TRBV27; J gene: TRBJ1-2; clone size: .; CDR3 protein: CASSRDGTNCGYTF
V gene: TRBV7-9; J gene: TRBJ2-5; clone size: few; CDR3 protein: CASTRGVETQYF
V gene: TRBV2; J gene: TRBJ1-5; clone size: .; CDR3 protein: CASRGLGQGRNQPQHF
V gene: TRBV6-6; J gene: TRBJ2-3; clone size: .; CDR3 protein: CASSYLGRADTQYF
V gene: TRBV6-2/TRBV6-3; J gene: TRBJ2-4; clone size: .; CDR3 protein: CASRNSWTDKAKNIQYF
V gene: TRBV4-2; J gene: TRBJ2-5; clone size: .; CDR3 protein: CACSQGTMRETQYF
V gene: TRBV20-1; J gene: TRBJ2-7; clone size: .; CDR3 protein: CSASRPGSDEQYF
V gene: TRBV12-3/TRBV12-4; J gene: TRBJ2-3; clone size: .; CDR3 protein: CASSLDGRGTKYF
V gene: TRBV27; J gene: TRBJ2-7; clone size: .; CDR3 protein: CASSLARISYEQYF
V gene: TRBV6-2/TRBV6-3; J gene: TRBJ2-3; clone size: few; CDR3 protein: CASSYWTNGDTQYF
V gene: TRBV12-5; J gene: TRBJ2-5; clone size: .; CDR3 protein: CASGFGRATGGPQETQYF
V gene: TRBV6-1; J gene: TRBJ1-2; clone size: .; CDR3 protein: CASRTGQGGVDYGYTF
V gene: TRBV7-2; J gene: TRBJ2-7; clone size: .; CDR3 protein: CASSPGTSGGAGNEQYF
V gene: TRBV11-2; J gene: TRBJ2-1; clone size: .; CDR3 protein: CASSLDKVLAGAYNEQFF
V gene: TRBV6-5; J gene: TRBJ2-1; clone size: .; CDR3 protein: CASTGRGGHEQFF
V gene: TRBV9; J gene: TRBJ2-2; clone size: once; CDR3 protein: CASSVELALRDLNTGELFF
V gene: TRBV10-3; J gene: TRBJ2-1; clone size: .; CDR3 protein: CAMKPTSGGPNEQFF
V gene: TRBV28; J gene: .; clone size: .; CDR3 protein: CASSRRQGSTKNIQYF
V gene: TRBV7-2; J gene: TRBJ2-7; clone size: .; CDR3 protein: CASSPGRGRSYEQYF
V gene: TRBV12-3/TRBV12-4; J gene: TRBJ2-7; clone size: .; CDR3 protein: CASSFGAGGWPYEQYF
V gene: TRBV6-2/TRBV6-3; J gene: TRBJ2-2; clone size: .; CDR3 protein: CASSANRGIKSGELFF
V gene: TRBV4-3; J gene: TRBJ2-3; clone size: .; CDR3 protein: CASSQEGEFVGYTDTQYF
V gene: TRBV9; J gene: TRBJ2-1; clone size: .; CDR3 protein: CASSGNTQFF
V gene: TRBV5-1; J gene: TRBJ1-4; clone size: .; CDR3 protein: CASRMGQPNEKLFF
V gene: TRBV7-9; J gene: TRBJ1-4; clone size: .; CDR3 protein: CASNGGGFGEKLFF
V gene: TRBV18; J gene: TRBJ2-5; clone size: .; CDR3 protein: CASSPHAGRETQYF